This T cell receptor (beta chain) stems from a study of cytotoxic CD8 clonotypes in ibrutinib-treated CLL. Points from the study as a whole: Timing of sampling differed between sustained-remission and progressing patients.

V lost 4 bases and J lost 10, with 14 bases in between. Germline lookup yields CDR1 MDHEN and CDR2 SYDVKM. This CDR3 region has 13 residues. This clone occurred once. What it binds is not known. Target depth was 1 in 200,000 to 1 in 1 million T cells, about 10x per clonotype. TCRdb keeps only in-frame clones here, not all; method: immunoSEQ multiplex PCR. The sample records tens of thousands of clones, approximately 87% being singletons. This TCR was sampled from a human donor with chronic lymphocytic leukemia. The source material was PBMCs, sampled after 24 months of ibrutinib treatment. The chain carries TRBV28 and TRBJ1-3; D is uncertain. The CDR3 DNA sequence: TGTGCCAGCAGTTCCGTCCTTCGTGGAACCATATATTTT. It codes for CASSSVLRGTIYF.